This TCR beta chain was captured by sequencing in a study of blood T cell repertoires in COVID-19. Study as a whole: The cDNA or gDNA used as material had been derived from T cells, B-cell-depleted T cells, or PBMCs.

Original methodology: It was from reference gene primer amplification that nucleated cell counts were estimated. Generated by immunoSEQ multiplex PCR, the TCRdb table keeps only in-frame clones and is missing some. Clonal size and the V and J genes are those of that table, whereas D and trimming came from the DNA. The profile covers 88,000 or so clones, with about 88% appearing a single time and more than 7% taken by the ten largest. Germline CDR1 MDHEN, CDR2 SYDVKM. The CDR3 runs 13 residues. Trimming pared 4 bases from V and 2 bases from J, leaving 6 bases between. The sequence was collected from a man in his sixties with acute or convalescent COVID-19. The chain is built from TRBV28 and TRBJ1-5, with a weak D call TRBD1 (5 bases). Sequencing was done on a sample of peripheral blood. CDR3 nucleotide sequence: TGTGCCAGCAGTTGGGGGGGCAATCAGCCCCAGCATTTT. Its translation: CASSWGGNQPQHF.